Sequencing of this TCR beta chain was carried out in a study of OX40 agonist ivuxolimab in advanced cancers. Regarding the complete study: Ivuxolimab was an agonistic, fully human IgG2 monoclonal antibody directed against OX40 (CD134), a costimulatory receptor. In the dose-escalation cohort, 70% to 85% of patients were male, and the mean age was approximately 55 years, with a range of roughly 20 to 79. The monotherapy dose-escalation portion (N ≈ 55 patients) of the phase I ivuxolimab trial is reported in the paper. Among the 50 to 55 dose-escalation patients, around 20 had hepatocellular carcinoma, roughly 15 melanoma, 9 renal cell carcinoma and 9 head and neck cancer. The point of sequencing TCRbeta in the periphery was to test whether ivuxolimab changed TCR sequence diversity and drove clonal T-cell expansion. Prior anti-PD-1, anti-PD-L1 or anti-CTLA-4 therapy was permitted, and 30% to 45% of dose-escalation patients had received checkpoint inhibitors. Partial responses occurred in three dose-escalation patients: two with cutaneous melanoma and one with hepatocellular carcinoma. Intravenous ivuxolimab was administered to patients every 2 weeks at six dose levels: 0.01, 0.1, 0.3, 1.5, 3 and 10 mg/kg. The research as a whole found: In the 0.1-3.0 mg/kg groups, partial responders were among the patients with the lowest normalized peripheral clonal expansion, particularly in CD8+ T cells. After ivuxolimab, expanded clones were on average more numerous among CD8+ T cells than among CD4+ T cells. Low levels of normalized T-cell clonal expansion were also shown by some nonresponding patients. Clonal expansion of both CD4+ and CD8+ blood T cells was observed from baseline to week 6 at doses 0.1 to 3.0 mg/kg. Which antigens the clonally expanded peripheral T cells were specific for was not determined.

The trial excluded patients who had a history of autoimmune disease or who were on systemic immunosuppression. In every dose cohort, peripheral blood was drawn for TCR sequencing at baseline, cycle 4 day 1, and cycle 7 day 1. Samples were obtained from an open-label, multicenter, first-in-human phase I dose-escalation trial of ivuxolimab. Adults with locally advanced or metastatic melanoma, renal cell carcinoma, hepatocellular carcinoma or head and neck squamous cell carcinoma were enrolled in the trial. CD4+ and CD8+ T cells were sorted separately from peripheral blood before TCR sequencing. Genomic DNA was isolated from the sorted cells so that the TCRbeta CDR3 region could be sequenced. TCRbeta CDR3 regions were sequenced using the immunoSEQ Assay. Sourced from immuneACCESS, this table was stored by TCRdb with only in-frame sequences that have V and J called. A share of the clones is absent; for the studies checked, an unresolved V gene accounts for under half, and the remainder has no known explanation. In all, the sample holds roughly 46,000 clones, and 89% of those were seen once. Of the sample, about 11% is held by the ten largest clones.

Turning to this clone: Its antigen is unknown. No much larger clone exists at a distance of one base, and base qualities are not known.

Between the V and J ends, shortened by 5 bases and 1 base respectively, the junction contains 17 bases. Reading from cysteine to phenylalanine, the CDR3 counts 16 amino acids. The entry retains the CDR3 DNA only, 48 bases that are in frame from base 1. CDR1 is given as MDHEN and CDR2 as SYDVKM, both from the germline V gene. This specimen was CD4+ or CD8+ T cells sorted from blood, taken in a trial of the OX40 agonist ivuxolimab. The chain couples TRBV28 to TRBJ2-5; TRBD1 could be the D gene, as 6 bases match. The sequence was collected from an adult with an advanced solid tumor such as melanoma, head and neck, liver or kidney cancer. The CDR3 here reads CASSPYWVRGQETQYF. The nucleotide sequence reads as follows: TGTGCCAGCAGTCCGTACTGGGTCAGGGGCCAAGAGACCCAGTACTTC.